The TCR beta chain described here comes from a study of cytomegalovirus exposure and HLA in healthy donors. This CDR3 is built from 14 residues. The V end was cut by 6 bases, the J end by 3 bases, with 15 bases between. CDR1 and CDR2 (germline): SQVTM, ANQGSEA. In the PCR, 60 Vbeta and 13 Jbeta primers were used. TCRdb's copy holds only in-frame clones and misses some; the assay was immunoSEQ multiplex PCR. The sample holds about 75,000 clones. What was sequenced was PBMCs. The rearrangement uses TRBV29-1 and TRBJ1-5; perhaps TRBD1 as D (5 bases). This clonotype was obtained from a man aged 40-55 years in good health and CMV-seronegative. CDR3 sequence (DNA): TGCAGCGTCTTTTATTCAGGGTTCAATCAGCCCCAGCATTTT. This encodes CSVFYSGFNQPQHF. Based on the CDR3 plus reference TRBV29-1 and TRBJ1-5, the full variable domain is SAVISQKPSRDICQRGTSLTIQCQVDSQVTMMFWYRQQPGQSLTLIATANQGSEATYESGFVIDKFPISRPNLTFSTLTVSNMSPEDSSIYLCSVFYSGFNQPQHFGDGTRLSIL.